Here is one TCR beta chain with its context. Its antigen is undetermined. The assay was immunoSEQ multiplex PCR, and TCRdb's table has in-frame clones only and misses some. Of some 150,000 clones listed, under 95% are singletons. This specimen comes from a study of T cell responses to AZD1222 COVID-19 vaccine. Study findings and constraints: Samples come after the peak T cell response, not at day 14. The donor cohort was predominantly white British with a female majority, and clonal diversity may have been underestimated.

V shed 7 bases, J shed 0 bases, and the junction held 10 bases outside the gene matches. Germline values: CDR1 MDHEN, CDR2 SYDVKM. The CDR3 covers 17 residues. The source of this sequence is an adult in good health. This rearrangement joins TRBV28 to TRBJ2-1, with 9 bases lining up with TRBD1. The material was peripheral blood, obtained on day 0 of AZD1222 vaccination. The CDR3 reads CASKGRRTGDSYNEQFF. The CDR3 DNA reads as TGTGCCAGCAAAGGACGTAGGACAGGGGACTCCTACAATGAGCAGTTCTTC.